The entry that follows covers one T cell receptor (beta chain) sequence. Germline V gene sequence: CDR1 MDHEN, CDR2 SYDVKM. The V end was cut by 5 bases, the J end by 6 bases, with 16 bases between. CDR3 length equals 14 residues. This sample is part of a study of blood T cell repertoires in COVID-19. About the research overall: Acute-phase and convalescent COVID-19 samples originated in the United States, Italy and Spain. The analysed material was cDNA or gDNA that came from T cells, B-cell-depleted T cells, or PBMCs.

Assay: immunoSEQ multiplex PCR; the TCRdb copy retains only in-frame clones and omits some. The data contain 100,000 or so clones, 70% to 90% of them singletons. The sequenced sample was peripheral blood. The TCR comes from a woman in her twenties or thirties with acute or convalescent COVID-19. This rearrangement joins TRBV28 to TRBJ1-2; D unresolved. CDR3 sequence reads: CASSVQLFEDGYTF. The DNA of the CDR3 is TGTGCCAGCAGTGTCCAACTTTTTGAGGATGGCTACACCTTC.